The entry below describes one T cell receptor (beta chain). The sample originates from a study of blood T cell repertoires in COVID-19. Study-wide background: PBMCs, B-cell-depleted T cells, or T cells provided the cDNA or gDNA that made up the material.

Germline lookup yields CDR1 MDHEN and CDR2 SYDVKM. This CDR3 has 12 amino acids. V shed 10 bases and J shed 4 bases, with 11 bases lying between them. In the original workflow: Amplifying reference gene primers gave estimates of nucleated cell counts. Profiling relied on immunoSEQ multiplex PCR, and the TCRdb table lists in-frame clones only, not all of them. Clonal size and the V and J genes are those of that table, whereas D and trimming came from the DNA. The data hold 65,000 to 95,000 clones, with 89% observed a single time. Sequencing used peripheral blood. The TCR originated in an elderly man with acute or convalescent COVID-19. V is TRBV28 and J is TRBJ1-3, with D perhaps matching TRBD1 (6 bases). The CDR3 is CATGTIGNTIYF. Here the CDR3 DNA reads TGTGCCACTGGGACAATCGGAAACACCATATATTTT.